This T cell receptor (beta chain) came from a study of CD8+ T cells in alopecia areata. Looked up from germline, CDR1 is GTSNPN and CDR2 is SVGIG (reference sequence). With 1 base removed from V and 4 bases from J, the gap between germline ends came to 10 bases. CDR3 size: 13 residues. Collected material from alopecia areata patients comprised lesional scalp punch biopsies and peripheral blood. Researchers picked out CD4+ and CD8+ T cells from PBMCs by sorting. The sequencing template was cDNA reverse transcribed from extracted RNA. Repertoires were generated with immunoSEQ multiplex PCR, while TCRdb's copy carries only in-frame clones and drops some. The data hold roughly 250,000 clones, with around two thirds observed a single time.

The clonotype comes from a human donor with alopecia areata. The chain links TRBV30 to TRBJ1-1; a possible D gene is TRBD1 (6 bases). The sequenced sample was CD4+ T cells sorted from blood, obtained at week 0. The CDR3 sequence is CAWSGGLATEAFF. The CDR3 nucleotides are TGTGCCTGGAGTGGGGGGCTAGCCACTGAAGCTTTCTTT. The full variable domain, rest sourced from reference TRBV30 and TRBJ1-1, is SQTIHQWPATLVQPVGSPLSLECTVEGTSNPNLYWYRQAAGRGLQLLFYSVGIGQISSEVPQNLSASRPQDRQFILSSKKLLLSDSGFYLCAWSGGLATEAFFGQGTRLTVV.